This is a list of T cell receptor beta chains from one sample in a study of T cells after yellow fever vaccination. From the 5' RACE reads, TCRdb called clonotypes with MiXCR, one entry per CDR3 protein. The sample consists of some 300,000 distinct CDR3 sequences, 7.5% to 9% of them appearing once. The sample in question was CD4+ T cells sorted from PBMCs, obtained 5 days after the yellow fever booster vaccination. Receptors were obtained from a man younger than 35 who received the YFV17D yellow fever vaccine. Each CDR3 is given with its conserved first and last residue. A D gene is named only where the DNA matches it firmly. Size values are once, few and many counts, or a class for expanded clones, and some rows have none.

D | size | J | length | V | DNA | CDR3
- | few | TRBJ2-3 | 14 | TRBV10-3 | TGTGCCATCGGCGAGCGGGCTAGCACAGATACGCAGTATTTT | CAIGERASTDTQYF
- | few | TRBJ2-1 | 10 | TRBV10-1 | TGCGCCAGCGGCCAGAATGAGCAGTTCTTC | CASGQNEQFF
- | few | TRBJ2-1 | 16 | TRBV4-1 | TGCGCCAGCAGCCGCCCGGACCGGACCACGTACAATGAGCAGTTCTTC | CASSRPDRTTYNEQFF
- | few | TRBJ2-3 | 13 | TRBV20-1 | TGCAGTGCTAGGACTACCCGCACAGATACGCAGTATTTT | CSARTTRTDTQYF
- | few | TRBJ1-2 | 14 | TRBV30 | TGTGCCTGGACCTCCAACAGAGGGGGTAATGGCTACACCTTC | CAWTSNRGGNGYTF
- | many | TRBJ2-3 | 12 | TRBV6-5 | TGTGCCAGCAGAGGGTCCACAGATACGCAGTATTTT | CASRGSTDTQYF
- | few | TRBJ1-2 | 16 | TRBV4-1 | TGCGCCAGCAGCCAAGATAATCAGGGCAGGGGCTATGGCTACACCTTC | CASSQDNQGRGYGYTF
- | - | TRBJ2-6 | 16 | TRBV7-2 | TGTGCCAGCAGCTTAGTTTGGCGTGGGGGGGCCAACGTCCTGACTTTC | CASSLVWRGGANVLTF
- | few | TRBJ1-1 | 12 | TRBV15 | TGTGCCACCAGCTCGCGTGGGGACGAAGCTTTCTTT | CATSSRGDEAFF
- | - | TRBJ2-3 | 14 | TRBV19 | TGTGCCATTCGACCCGGCTCTACGGGAGATACGCAGTATTTT | CAIRPGSTGDTQYF
TRBD1 | - | TRBJ1-2 | 17 | TRBV7-2 | TGTGCCAGCAGCCGTCCTCCCGGACAGGGGGCTAACTATGGCTACACCTTC | CASSRPPGQGANYGYTF
- | - | TRBJ1-6 | 18 | TRBV6-6 | TGTGCCAGCAGTTACAAGTTTTCGGGGGCGAAACGTGGTTCACCCCTCCACTTT | CASSYKFSGAKRGSPLHF
TRBD2 | many | TRBJ2-2 | 17 | TRBV7-3 | TGTGCCAGCAGCCCCCCGGGCACTAGCGGAGCCACCGGGGAGCTGTTTTTT | CASSPPGTSGATGELFF
- | - | TRBJ2-2 | 16 | TRBV7-2 | TGTGCCAGCAGCTTACATATGGGGGCGGGCACCGGGGAGCTGTTTTTT | CASSLHMGAGTGELFF
TRBD2 | - | TRBJ2-5 | 16 | TRBV20-1 | TGCAGTGCTAGAGATATTCGGGATTTAGCGGGCGAGACCCAGTACTTC | CSARDIRDLAGETQYF
- | - | TRBJ1-1 | 18 | TRBV21-1 | TGTGCCAGCAGCAAATGTAAGGCCAGGGGAATGGAAAACACTGAAGCTTTCTTT | CASSKCKARGMENTEAFF
- | - | TRBJ1-2 | 13 | TRBV15 | TGTGCCACCAGCAGAGGGACGGAAGATGGCTACACCTTC | CATSRGTEDGYTF
TRBD1 | many | TRBJ2-4 | 18 | TRBV6-6 | TGTGCCAGCAGTTATCGGGACAGGGGGTCCGGGACCAAAAACATTCAGTACTTC | CASSYRDRGSGTKNIQYF
TRBD2 | few | TRBJ2-1 | 17 | TRBV11-2 | TGTGCCAGCAGCTGGATTCTAGCGGGTAGATCCTACAATGAGCAGTTCTTC | CASSWILAGRSYNEQFF
- | few | TRBJ2-7 | 15 | TRBV18 | TGTGCCAGCTCACCACAAAATAGGCCAGGTTACGAGCAGTACTTC | CASSPQNRPGYEQYF
TRBD2 | few | TRBJ2-5 | 12 | TRBV20-1 | TGCAGTGCTAGCAGCGGGAGCCAGACCCAGTACTTC | CSASSGSQTQYF
- | few | TRBJ2-2 | 15 | TRBV7-3 | TGTGCCAGCGGGGCACAGGGAGGGATCACCGGGGAGCTGTTTTTT | CASGAQGGITGELFF
TRBD2 | - | TRBJ2-3 | 16 | TRBV20-1 | TGCAGTGCTGACGGGACTAGCGGGGGGTCCACAGATACGCAGTATTTT | CSADGTSGGSTDTQYF
TRBD2 | many | TRBJ2-7 | 16 | TRBV11-2 | TGTGCCAGCAGCCCAATCGAGGCTAGCGGAATCTACGAGCAGTACTTC | CASSPIEASGIYEQYF
TRBD2 | many | TRBJ2-1 | 16 | TRBV4-1 | TGCGCCAGCAGCCCCCGACTAGCGGGGGAGTACAATGAGCAGTTCTTC | CASSPRLAGEYNEQFF
TRBD1 | few | TRBJ2-3 | 13 | TRBV3-1 | TGTGCCAGCAGCCCTAGGGGGCCTGCTACGCAGTATTTT | CASSPRGPATQYF
TRBD2 | - | TRBJ2-5 | 16 | TRBV5-8 | TGTGCCAGCACGACCGGGACTAGCGGGGGAGGGGAGACCCAGTACTTC | CASTTGTSGGGETQYF
- | - | TRBJ1-5 | 15 | TRBV3-1 | TGTGCCAGCAGCCCGAGATGGCAGGGCGATCAGCCCCAGCATTTT | CASSPRWQGDQPQHF
TRBD1 | few | TRBJ2-5 | 15 | TRBV6-5 | TGTGCCAGCAGTGGGTGGGACAGCCCGCAGGAGACCCAGTACTTC | CASSGWDSPQETQYF
- | - | TRBJ2-6 | 13 | TRBV6-2/TRBV6-3 | TGTGCCGGGTGGAATAACGGGGCCAACGTCCTGACTTTC | CAGWNNGANVLTF
TRBD1 | - | TRBJ2-7 | 15 | TRBV6-1 | TGTGCCAGCAGTGGGGCCGGGACAGCGAGCTACGAGCAGTACTTC | CASSGAGTASYEQYF
TRBD1 | few | TRBJ1-2 | 14 | TRBV7-2 | TGTGCCAGCAGCACCCTAGGACAGGGCTATGGCTACACCTTC | CASSTLGQGYGYTF
- | many | TRBJ1-6 | 14 | TRBV5-5 | TGTGCCAGCAGCTTAGCACAGGGTGATTCACCCCTCCACTTT | CASSLAQGDSPLHF
- | - | TRBJ2-1 | 15 | TRBV24-1 | TGTGCCACCAGTGAAACGTTCAGGGAAGGACAGAGGCTGTTCTTC | CATSETFREGQRLFF
TRBD2 | many | TRBJ2-2 | 16 | TRBV4-3 | TGCGCCAGCAGCCCCTATAGCGGGGGTGGGGTCGGGGAGCTGTTTTTT | CASSPYSGGGVGELFF
- | many | TRBJ2-2 | 15 | TRBV6-2/TRBV6-3 | TGTGCCAGCAGTTACGGAGGGGGGAACACCGGGGAGCTGTTTTTT | CASSYGGGNTGELFF
TRBD2 | - | TRBJ2-2 | 17 | TRBV18 | TGTGCCAGCTCACCCAATCGACTAGCGACGAACACCGGGGAGCTGTTTTTT | CASSPNRLATNTGELFF
TRBD1 | - | TRBJ1-5 | 15 | TRBV10-1 | TGCGCCAGCAGACGGGACAGGGGCGACTCTCAGCCCCAGCATTTT | CASRRDRGDSQPQHF
- | many | TRBJ2-1 | 15 | TRBV12-3/TRBV12-4 | TGTGCCAGCAGTTTCGGGAGAGCTCCTAGCGATGAGCAGTTCTTC | CASSFGRAPSDEQFF
TRBD2 | - | TRBJ2-1 | 15 | TRBV5-1 | TGCGCCAGCAGCTTGGAAGCGGGGGCCTACAATGAGCAGTTCTTC | CASSLEAGAYNEQFF
- | few | TRBJ1-1 | 13 | TRBV6-1 | TGTGCCAGCAGTAACCGGTGGCGGACTGAAGCTTTCTTT | CASSNRWRTEAFF
TRBD2 | - | TRBJ2-1 | 13 | TRBV9 | TGTGCCAGCGGTACTAGCGGGGGGCTTGAGCAGTTCTTC | CASGTSGGLEQFF